Shown below are 15 T cell receptor beta chains from a single sample sequenced in a study of monozygotic twins with inflammatory bowel disease. TCRdb re-called the 5' RACE reads and shows each CDR3 protein once, DNA omitted. Across approximately 400,000 distinct CDR3 sequences, the top ten clones capture 2.6% of the sample. The sequencing sample was made of blood. All receptors come from a human donor with ulcerative colitis or Crohn's disease, or a healthy co-twin of an affected twin (not recorded which).

This chain links TRBV3-1 with TRBJ2-1; with no DNA, the TCRdb D assignment of TRBD1 cannot be verified. The length of the CDR3 is 16 residues. Per the germline V gene, CDR1 is LGHDT and CDR2 is YNNKEL (reference sequence). Here the CDR3 reads CASSRRTGGLIDEQFF.

This chain joins TRBV20-1 and TRBJ2-2; TCRdb designates TRBD2, a call that cannot be tested without DNA. This CDR3 is built from 15 residues. CDR1 is DFQATT, CDR2 SNEGSKA, per germline (reference sequence). This CDR3 reads CSASASGGRTGELFF.

The V and J genes are TRBV28 and TRBJ1-2; TCRdb calls TRBD1, which cannot be checked without DNA. In germline, CDR1 is MDHEN, CDR2 SYDVKM. The CDR3 extends over 15 amino acids. The CDR3 sequence is CASSFGGQGPSGYTF.

The genes are TRBV20-1 and TRBJ2-7; lacking DNA, the TRBD1 call made by TCRdb goes unchecked. Germline CDR1 and CDR2: DFQATT and SNEGSKA (reference sequence). This CDR3 comprises 14 residues. CDR3 protein: CSAATGGGTYEQYF.

The gene calls are TRBV29-1 and TRBJ2-3. This CDR3 spans 13 amino acids. CDR1 and CDR2 (germline): SQVTM, ANQGSEA. CDR3 loop: CSVEDSRTDTQYF.

The chain carries TRBV12-3 or TRBV12-4 and TRBJ2-3; absent DNA, TCRdb's TRBD1 call cannot be checked. The CDR3 runs 12 residues. CDR3 amino acids: CASSPDRGTQYF.

CDR3: CASSFWGQGGIAQYF. The V gene is TRBV27, the J gene TRBJ2-7; the TCRdb call, TRBD1, lacks DNA for checking. Germline-derived CDR1 and CDR2 are MNHEY and SMNVEV (reference sequence). This CDR3 has 15 amino acids.

The rearrangement uses TRBV27 and TRBJ2-2. This CDR3 comprises 15 residues. Germline V gives CDR1 MNHEY, CDR2 SMNVEV (reference sequence). CDR3 region: CASSLGSGWTGELFF.

This rearrangement joins TRBV25-1 to TRBJ2-4; checking the TCRdb D call of TRBD1 is not possible without DNA. The V gene's germline CDR1 is MGHDK and CDR2 SYGVNS. This CDR3 comprises 16 residues. The CDR3 is CASSEAGGRAKNIQYF.

This chain links TRBV7-2 with TRBJ2-3; the D gene TCRdb calls, TRBD1, cannot be checked with no DNA. From germline, CDR1 is SGHTA and CDR2 FQGNSA. The CDR3 runs to 16 residues. The CDR3 spells CASSADRGLGTDTQYF. The entire variable domain, with the rest obtained from reference TRBV7-2 and TRBJ2-3, is as follows: GAGVSQSPSNKVTEKGKDVELRCDPISGHTALYWYRQSLGQGLEFLIYFQGNSAPDKSGLPSDRFSAERTGGSVSTLTIQRTQQEDSAVYLCASSADRGLGTDTQYFGPGTRLTVL.

The chain has TRBV18 and TRBJ1-2. The CDR3 is 13 amino acids. CDR1 and CDR2 (germline): KGHSH, LQKENI. The chain's CDR3 is CASSPGGFGGYTF.

The J gene is TRBJ2-3, the V gene TRBV7-9; the D gene TCRdb calls, TRBD2, cannot be checked with no DNA. This CDR3 has 16 amino acids. Germline V CDR1 and CDR2: SEHNR, FQNEAQ (reference sequence). CDR3 protein: CASSLEGGGNTDTQYF.

The genes are TRBV4-1 and TRBJ1-2; checking the TCRdb D call of TRBD1 is not possible without DNA. Looked up from germline, CDR1 is MGHRA and CDR2 is YSYEKL. The CDR3 is made up of 15 amino acids. The CDR3 protein is CASSAQGAVNYGYTF.

The chain carries TRBV7-2 and TRBJ1-6. This CDR3 has 16 residues. Germline CDR1 is SGHTA and CDR2 is FQGNSA. The CDR3 is CASSLRGGSYNSPLHF.

The gene calls are TRBV5-5 and TRBJ1-6. Per germline, CDR1 SGHKS and CDR2 YYEKEE (reference sequence). The CDR3 length is 12 residues. CDR3 protein: CASNPPNSPLHF.